The entry that follows covers one TCR beta chain sequence. The antigen is not known. The table came from immunoSEQ multiplex PCR; TCRdb's copy has only in-frame clones and leaves some out. The data contain roughly 21,000 clones, 65% to 90% of them singletons. Methotrexate plus calcineurin inhibitor accompanied controls' myeloablative marrow transplants; sampling was 1 year later. Trimming shortened V by 4 bases and J by 7 bases, and 10 bases separated the two germline ends. The CDR3 totals 12 residues. Germline lookup yields CDR1 GTSNPN and CDR2 SVGIG (reference sequence). The sample originates from a study of T cells after posttransplantation cyclophosphamide. Study-wide results and caveats: After PTCy, TRB diversity resembled that of CNI/methotrexate controls. Later blood repertoires were often dominated by clones from the donor CD8+ memory compartment.

V is TRBV30 and J is TRBJ2-2, with D hard to call. This TCR was recovered from a female patient between 30 and 40 years old who received an allogeneic stem cell transplant from an unrelated donor, was CMV-positive, and had acute and chronic GVHD. Some T cells may be graft donor cells. The sequencing used PBMCs, collected 350 to 400 days after allogeneic stem cell transplant with calcineurin inhibitor and methotrexate. CDR3 coding DNA: TGTGCCTGGATGCTATTTCGCGGGGAGCTGTTTTTT. It yields the protein CAWMLFRGELFF. The complete variable domain, with remaining parts taken from reference TRBV30 and TRBJ2-2, reads SQTIHQWPATLVQPVGSPLSLECTVEGTSNPNLYWYRQAAGRGLQLLFYSVGIGQISSEVPQNLSASRPQDRQFILSSKKLLLSDSGFYLCAWMLFRGELFFGEGSRLTVL.